The 18 T cell receptor beta chains presented below share a single source sample, sequenced in a study of T-cell reconstitution after alpha-beta-depleted transplantation in children. TCRbeta library construction was performed incorporating unique molecular identifiers. Using its own MiXCR run on the PCR reads, TCRdb lists one record per CDR3 protein. The data show about half a million distinct CDR3 sequences, around an eighth seen once. Sample: PBMCs from the stem cell graft donor, taken from the stem cell graft. These TCRs come from a human donor who donated a stem cell graft to a child with combined immunodeficiency.

This clonotype has a handful of counts. V usage is TRBV3-1 and J usage is TRBJ2-2; weak D call: TRBD2 (5 bases). Germline assignment: CDR1 LGHDT and CDR2 YNNKEL (reference sequence). This CDR3 spans 15 amino acids. Trimming removed 0 bases from V and 7 bases from J, with 12 bases in between. The DNA for the CDR3 is TGTGCCAGCAGCCAAGATCCGAGGGTTTACGGGGAGCTGTTTTTT. It codes for CASSQDPRVYGELFF.

The V and J genes are TRBV12-3 or TRBV12-4 and TRBJ2-1, with D uncertain. Trimming left V 6 bases short and J 6 bases short, with 12 bases between. CDR3 length equals 13 residues. The CDR3 region is CASSQRRLNEQFF. CDR3 bases: TGTGCCAGCAGCCAACGGCGCCTCAATGAGCAGTTCTTC.

The J gene is TRBJ2-3, the V gene TRBV25-1; D is undetermined. The CDR3 totals 14 residues. Germline V lookup: CDR1 MGHDK, CDR2 SYGVNS. The CDR3 bases are TGTGCAACCCTTGCGGACGGCTACACAGATACGCAGTATTTT. Residues: CATLADGYTDTQYF.

This clonotype came up many times. J is TRBJ2-7 and V is TRBV13; a weak D match, TRBD2 (5 bases). The CDR3 totals 13 residues. Trimming removed 6 bases at V and 0 bases at J, with 9 bases between. Germline CDR1 reads PRHDT; CDR2 reads FYEKMQ (reference sequence). CDR3 DNA: TGTGCCAGCAGACTAGGCTACTCCTACGAGCAGTACTTC. It codes for CASRLGYSYEQYF.

The gene calls are TRBV12-3 or TRBV12-4 and TRBJ1-6, with D hard to call. V gave up 0 bases and J gave up 15 bases, with 6 bases separating them. The CDR3 is 11 amino acids. CDR3 DNA sequence: TGTGCCAGCAGTTTAGCGGGAAACCTCCACTTT. Translated, it gives CASSLAGNLHF.

The rearrangement joins TRBV4-3 to TRBJ2-1; 9 bases agree with TRBD2. The J segment lost 4 bases and the V segment lost 0 bases, leaving 4 bases of the junction unmatched. This CDR3 spans 16 amino acids. Germline values: CDR1 LGHNA, CDR2 YSLEER. The CDR3 loop is CASSQDRAGGYNEQFF. The CDR3 DNA sequence: TGCGCCAGCAGCCAAGATCGAGCGGGAGGTTACAATGAGCAGTTCTTC.

Written as DNA, the CDR3 is TGTGCCAGCAGTTACGGGGAGAACACTGAAGCTTTCTTT. Translated: CASSYGENTEAFF. The chain has TRBV6-2 or TRBV6-3 and TRBJ1-1; D gene uncertain. CDR1 MNHEY and CDR2 SVGEGT come from the germline V gene. Trimming left V 2 bases short and J 1 base short, with 5 bases between. This CDR3 comprises 13 residues.

This clonotype was recorded many times. The chain is built from TRBV20-1 and TRBJ2-3, with a tentative D call TRBD2 (6 bases). Germline V gene sequence: CDR1 DFQATT, CDR2 SNEGSKA (reference sequence). This CDR3 is 15 amino acids long. V lost 6 bases and J 1 base, leaving 17 bases between the germline ends. CDR3 residues: CSAEVDGGGTDTQYF. CDR3 bases: TGCAGTGCGGAAGTAGACGGGGGAGGCACAGATACGCAGTATTTT.

V and J are TRBV11-3 and TRBJ2-7; 11 positions match TRBD2. CDR1 and CDR2 from the germline V gene are SGHNT and YENEEA. Trimming cost V 5 bases and J 5 bases; bases outside gene matches: 8. The CDR3 length is 15 residues. The CDR3 here is CASSPGLAEDNEQYF. Written as DNA, the CDR3 is TGTGCCAGCAGCCCGGGACTAGCGGAAGATAACGAGCAGTACTTC.

V is TRBV10-3 and J is TRBJ2-3; a possible D gene is TRBD1 (6 bases). This CDR3 region has 15 residues. Trimming removed 10 bases from V and 4 bases from J, with 21 bases in between. Germline CDR1 ENHRY, CDR2 SYGVKD. CDR3 coding DNA: TGTGCCACCGGGGACCGGGACATTAAATCAGATACGCAGTATTTT. Its translation is CATGDRDIKSDTQYF.

This clonotype was seen repeatedly, ten times or more. The V and J genes are TRBV2 and TRBJ2-4; D could derive from TRBD1 or TRBD2 (5 bases each). The length of the CDR3 is 12 residues. In germline, CDR1 is SNHLY, CDR2 FYNNEI. Deletions cut 4 bases from V and 9 bases from J, with 10 bases between. The CDR3 nucleotides are TGTGCCAGCAGTGTGGGGGTAGGCATTCAGTACTTC. Translated, it gives CASSVGVGIQYF.

This clonotype came up many times. The rearrangement uses TRBV7-9 and TRBJ2-7; D is uncertain. V lost 4 bases to trimming and J lost 4 bases, with 8 bases between them. Germline lookup yields CDR1 SEHNR and CDR2 FQNEAQ (reference sequence). The CDR3 totals 12 residues. The chain's CDR3 is CASSSQLYEQYF. The CDR3, as DNA: TGTGCCAGCAGCTCCCAATTATACGAGCAGTACTTC. Full variable domain (missing parts from reference TRBV7-9 and TRBJ2-7): DTGVSQNPRHKITKRGQNVTFRCDPISEHNRLYWYRQTLGQGPEFLTYFQNEAQLEKSRLLSDRFSAERPKGSFSTLEIQRTEQGDSAMYLCASSSQLYEQYFGPGTRLTVT.

V is TRBV4-3 and J is TRBJ2-2; 9 bases match TRBD1. CDR1 is LGHNA, CDR2 YSLEER, per germline. Losses at the gene ends were 0 bases for V and 2 bases for J; bases not matched to a gene: 4. CDR3 length equals 17 residues. CDR3 sequence: CASSQDLGQGNTGELFF. For the CDR3, the DNA is TGCGCCAGCAGCCAAGATCTGGGACAGGGCAACACCGGGGAGCTGTTTTTT.

The chain is built from TRBV20-1 and TRBJ1-4; D is unclear. The CDR3 consists of 12 residues. V was clipped by 1 base and J by 8 bases, with 8 bases between them. The germline V gene encodes CDR1 DFQATT and CDR2 SNEGSKA (reference sequence). CDR3 nucleotides: TGCAGTGCTAGAGGCGAGAGAGAAAAACTGTTTTTT. Protein product: CSARGEREKLFF.

J is TRBJ2-3 and V is TRBV7-2; D might be TRBD2 (5 bases). The ends were cut back, 6 bases at V and 5 bases at J, with 12 bases in the middle. Germline values: CDR1 SGHTA, CDR2 FQGNSA. This CDR3 has 13 residues. The CDR3 loop is CASSYGGGDTQYF. The CDR3, as DNA: TGTGCCAGCAGTTACGGAGGTGGAGATACGCAGTATTTT.

This clonotype has a count of ten or more. The chain is built from TRBV10-3 and TRBJ1-5; TRBD1 might be the D (5 bases). Germline CDR1 reads ENHRY; CDR2 reads SYGVKD. Deletions cut 2 bases from V and 6 bases from J, with 11 bases between. This CDR3 spans 14 amino acids. The DNA for the CDR3 is TGTGCCATCAGTGAGCTGGGGGAGAGTCAGCCCCAGCATTTT. It is translated as CAISELGESQPQHF.

As for this clonotype: One end of the junction varies from germline; a read error may be responsible. J is TRBJ2-5 and V is TRBV5-8, with D tentatively TRBD2 (5 bases). This CDR3 spans 16 amino acids. Germline CDR1 and CDR2: SGHTS and YDEGEE. In DNA, the CDR3 is TGTGCCAGCAGCTTGGTTGGGCGGGCCCTTGGAGAGACCCAGCACTTC. It encodes CASSLVGRALGETQHF.

This clonotype was seen only a few times. The chain recombines TRBV11-3 with TRBJ2-3; 10 bases match TRBD2. This CDR3 has 16 amino acids. V shed 4 bases, J shed 2 bases, and the junction held 6 bases outside the gene matches. Germline assignment: CDR1 SGHNT and CDR2 YENEEA. CDR3 coding DNA: TGTGCCAGCAGCTCCAGACTAGCGGGTATCACAGATACGCAGTATTTT. Amino acids: CASSSRLAGITDTQYF.